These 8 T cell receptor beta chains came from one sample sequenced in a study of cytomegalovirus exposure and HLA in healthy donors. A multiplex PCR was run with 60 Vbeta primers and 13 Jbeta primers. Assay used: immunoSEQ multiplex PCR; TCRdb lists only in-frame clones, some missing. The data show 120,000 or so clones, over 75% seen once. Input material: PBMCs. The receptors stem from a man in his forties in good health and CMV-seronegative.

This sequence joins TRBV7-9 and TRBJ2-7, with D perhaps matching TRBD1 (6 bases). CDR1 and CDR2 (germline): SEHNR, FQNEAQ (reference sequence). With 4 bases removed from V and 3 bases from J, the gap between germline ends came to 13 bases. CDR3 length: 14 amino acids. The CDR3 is CASSSQGINYEQYF. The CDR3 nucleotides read TGTGCCAGCAGCTCCCAGGGGATTAACTACGAGCAGTACTTC.

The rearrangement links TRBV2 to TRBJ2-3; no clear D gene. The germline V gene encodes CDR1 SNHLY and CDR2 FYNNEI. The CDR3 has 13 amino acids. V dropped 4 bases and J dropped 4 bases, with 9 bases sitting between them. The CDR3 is CASSVRQADTQYF. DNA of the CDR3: TGTGCCAGCAGTGTAAGGCAGGCAGATACGCAGTATTTT.

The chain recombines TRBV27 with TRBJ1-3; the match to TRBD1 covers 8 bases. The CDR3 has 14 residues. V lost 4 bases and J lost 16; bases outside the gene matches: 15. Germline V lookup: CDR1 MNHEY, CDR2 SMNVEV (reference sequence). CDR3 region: CASSSFGQGLSLYF. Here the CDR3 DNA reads TGTGCCAGCAGTTCTTTCGGACAGGGACTTTCTTTGTATTTT.

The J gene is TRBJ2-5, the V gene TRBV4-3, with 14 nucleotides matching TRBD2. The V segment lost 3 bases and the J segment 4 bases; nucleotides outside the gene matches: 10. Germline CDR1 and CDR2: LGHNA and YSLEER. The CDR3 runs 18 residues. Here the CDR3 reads CASSQGGTSGSLGETQYF. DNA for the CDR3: TGCGCCAGCAGCCAGGGAGGGACTAGCGGGAGTTTGGGAGAGACCCAGTACTTC.

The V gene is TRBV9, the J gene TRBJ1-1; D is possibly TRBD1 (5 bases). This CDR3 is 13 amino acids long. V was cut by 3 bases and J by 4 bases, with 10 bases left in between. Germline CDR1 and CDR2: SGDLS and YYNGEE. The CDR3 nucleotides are TGTGCCAGCAGCGACGGGAGGGGCACTGAAGCTTTCTTT. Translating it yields CASSDGRGTEAFF.

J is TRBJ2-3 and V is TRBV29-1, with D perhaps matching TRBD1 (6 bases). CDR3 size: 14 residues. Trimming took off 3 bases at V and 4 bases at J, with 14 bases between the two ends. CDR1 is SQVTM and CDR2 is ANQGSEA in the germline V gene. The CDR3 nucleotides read TGCAGCGTTGACAGGGGTCGGGGTGCAGATACGCAGTATTTT. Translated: CSVDRGRGADTQYF.

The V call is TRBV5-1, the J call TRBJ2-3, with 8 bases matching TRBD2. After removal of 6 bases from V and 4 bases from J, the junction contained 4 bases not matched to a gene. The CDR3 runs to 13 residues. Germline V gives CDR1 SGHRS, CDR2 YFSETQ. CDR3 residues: CASTLGGADTQYF. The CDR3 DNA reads TGCGCCAGCACCCTCGGGGGGGCAGATACGCAGTATTTT.

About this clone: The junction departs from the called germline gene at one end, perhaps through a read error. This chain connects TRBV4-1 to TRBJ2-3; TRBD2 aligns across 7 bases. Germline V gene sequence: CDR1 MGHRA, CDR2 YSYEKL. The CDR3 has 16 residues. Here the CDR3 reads CASSQDPGSGTDTQYF. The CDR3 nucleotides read TGTGCCAGCAGCCAAGATCCGGGTAGCGGGACAGATACGCAGTATTTT.